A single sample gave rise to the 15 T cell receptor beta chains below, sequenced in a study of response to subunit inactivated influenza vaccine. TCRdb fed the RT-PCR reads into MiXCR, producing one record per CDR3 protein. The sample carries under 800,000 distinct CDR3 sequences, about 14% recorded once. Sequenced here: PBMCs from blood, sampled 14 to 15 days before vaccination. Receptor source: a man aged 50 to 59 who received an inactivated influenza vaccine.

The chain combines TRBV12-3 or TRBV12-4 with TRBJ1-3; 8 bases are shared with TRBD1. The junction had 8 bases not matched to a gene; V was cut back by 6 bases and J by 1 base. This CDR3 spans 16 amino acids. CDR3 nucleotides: TGTGCCAGCAGCAACCGGGACAGGTGGTCTGGAAACACCATATATTTT. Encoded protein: CASSNRDRWSGNTIYF.

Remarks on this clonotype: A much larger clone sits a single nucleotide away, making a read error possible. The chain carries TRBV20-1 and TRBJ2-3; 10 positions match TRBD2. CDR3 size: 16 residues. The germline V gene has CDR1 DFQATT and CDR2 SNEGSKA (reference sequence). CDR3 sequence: CSARTRTSGRTDTRYF. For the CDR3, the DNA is TGCAGTGCTAGGACCCGGACTAGCGGAAGGACAGATACGCGGTATTTT.

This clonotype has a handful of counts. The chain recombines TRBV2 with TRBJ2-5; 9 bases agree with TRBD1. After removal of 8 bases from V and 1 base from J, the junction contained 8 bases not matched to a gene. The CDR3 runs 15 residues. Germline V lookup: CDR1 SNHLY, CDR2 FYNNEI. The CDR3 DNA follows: TGTGCCAGCTCGACCCGGGACAGGGTCCAAGAGACCCAGTACTTC. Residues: CASSTRDRVQETQYF.

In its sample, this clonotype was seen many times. CDR3 protein: CASSLSRGRTDTQYF. CDR3 coding DNA: TGTGCCAGCAGTTTGTCCCGGGGTCGCACAGATACGCAGTATTTT. The V call is TRBV27, the J call TRBJ2-3, with a possible D match to TRBD2 (5 bases). Trimming took off 3 bases at V and 1 base at J, with 11 bases between the two ends. Germline CDR1 reads MNHEY; CDR2 reads SMNVEV (reference sequence). This CDR3 has 15 amino acids.

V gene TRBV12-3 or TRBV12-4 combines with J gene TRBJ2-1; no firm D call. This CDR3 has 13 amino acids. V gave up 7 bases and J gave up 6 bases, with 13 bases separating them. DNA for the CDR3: TGTGCCAGCAACTTGTGGGGTACCAATGAGCAGTTCTTC. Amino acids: CASNLWGTNEQFF.

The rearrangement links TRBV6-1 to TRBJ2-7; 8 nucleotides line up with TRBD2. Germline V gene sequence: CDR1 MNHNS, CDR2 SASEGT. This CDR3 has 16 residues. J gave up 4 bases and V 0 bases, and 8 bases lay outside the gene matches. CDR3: CASSEARGGKRYEQYF. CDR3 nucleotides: TGTGCCAGCAGTGAAGCCCGGGGGGGGAAGCGTTACGAGCAGTACTTC.

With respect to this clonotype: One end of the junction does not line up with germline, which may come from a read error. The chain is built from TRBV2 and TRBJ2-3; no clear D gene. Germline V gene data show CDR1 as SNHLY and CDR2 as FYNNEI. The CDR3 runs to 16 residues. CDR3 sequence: CASSGTRARNGDTQSF. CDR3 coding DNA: TGTGCCAGCAGTGGTACCCGGGCCAGAAATGGGGATACGCAGTCTTTT.

The CDR3 region has the DNA TGCGCCAGCAGCATCGACAGGAGGAACACCGGGGAGCTGTTTTTT. Translated, it gives CASSIDRRNTGELFF. V is TRBV5-1 and J is TRBJ2-2; tentatively, D is TRBD1 (6 bases). This CDR3 is built from 15 residues. CDR1 is SGHRS, CDR2 YFSETQ, per germline. V dropped 4 bases and J dropped 1 base, with 11 bases sitting between them.

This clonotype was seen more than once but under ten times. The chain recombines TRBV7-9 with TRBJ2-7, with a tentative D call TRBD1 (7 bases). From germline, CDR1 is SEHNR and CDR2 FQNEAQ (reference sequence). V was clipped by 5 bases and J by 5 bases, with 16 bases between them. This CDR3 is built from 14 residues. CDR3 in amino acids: CASSPPGGRHEQYF. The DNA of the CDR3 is TGTGCCAGCAGCCCCCCAGGGGGGAGGCACGAGCAGTACTTC.

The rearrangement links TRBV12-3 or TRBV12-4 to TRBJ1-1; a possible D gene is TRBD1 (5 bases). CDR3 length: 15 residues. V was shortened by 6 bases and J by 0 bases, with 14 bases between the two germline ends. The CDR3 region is CASSNLGLMNTEAFF. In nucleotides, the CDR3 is TGTGCCAGCAGCAACCTGGGACTGATGAACACTGAAGCTTTCTTT.

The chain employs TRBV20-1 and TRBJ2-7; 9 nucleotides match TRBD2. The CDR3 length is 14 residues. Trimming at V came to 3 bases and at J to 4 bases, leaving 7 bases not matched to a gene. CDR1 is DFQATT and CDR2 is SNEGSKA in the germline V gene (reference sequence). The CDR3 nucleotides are TGCAGTGCTAGGGGCGGGGGGGCCGGTTACGAGCAGTACTTC. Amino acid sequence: CSARGGGAGYEQYF.

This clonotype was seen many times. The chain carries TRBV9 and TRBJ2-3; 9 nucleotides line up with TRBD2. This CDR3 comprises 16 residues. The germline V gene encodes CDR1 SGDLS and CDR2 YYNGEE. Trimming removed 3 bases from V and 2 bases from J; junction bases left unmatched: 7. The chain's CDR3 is CASSGSSGSNTDTQYF. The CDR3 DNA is TGTGCCAGCAGCGGGAGTAGCGGGAGTAACACAGATACGCAGTATTTT.

CDR3: CASSLSAGKSTDTQYF. CDR3 DNA sequence: TGTGCCAGCAGTTTATCGGCGGGGAAAAGCACAGATACGCAGTATTTT. The V call is TRBV12-3 or TRBV12-4, the J call TRBJ2-3; D perhaps matches TRBD2 (6 bases). V was clipped by 2 bases and J by 0 bases, with 12 bases between them. This CDR3 is built from 16 residues.

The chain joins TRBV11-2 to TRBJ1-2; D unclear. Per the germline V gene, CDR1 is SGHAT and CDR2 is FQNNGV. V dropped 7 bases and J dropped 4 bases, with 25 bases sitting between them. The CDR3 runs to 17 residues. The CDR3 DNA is TGTGCCAGCAACTACCCTCCCCGGGTGTCGGCTTCCTATGGCTACACCTTC. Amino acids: CASNYPPRVSASYGYTF.

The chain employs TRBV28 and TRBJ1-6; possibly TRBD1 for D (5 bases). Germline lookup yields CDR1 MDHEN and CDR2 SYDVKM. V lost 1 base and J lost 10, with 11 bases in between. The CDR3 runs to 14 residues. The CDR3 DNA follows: TGTGCCAGCAGTTTATCGAGGGGAGACTCACCCCTCCACTTT. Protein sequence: CASSLSRGDSPLHF.